Listed here are 10 T cell receptor beta chains from one sample, sequenced in a study of blood T cell repertoires in COVID-19. The method was immunoSEQ multiplex PCR; TCRdb's version includes in-frame clones alone and lacks a portion of them. The data show 100,000 to 150,000 clones, with approximately 84% seen just once and about 17% held by the top ten. The sequenced sample consisted of peripheral blood. All receptors come from a woman older than 75 with acute or convalescent COVID-19.

CDR3 region: CASREGGTYEQYF. The CDR3 nucleotides read TGTGCCAGCAGGGAGGGAGGAACCTACGAGCAGTACTTC. This chain connects TRBV25-1 to TRBJ2-7, with D possibly matching TRBD2 (6 bases). The CDR3 has 13 residues. Per the germline V gene, CDR1 is MGHDK and CDR2 is SYGVNS. The V end lost 6 bases, the J end lost 2 bases, and 11 bases lay between the germline ends.

In regard to this clone: One junction end disagrees with the germline gene, perhaps due to a read error. The J gene is TRBJ2-1, the V gene TRBV10-1; D is possibly TRBD2 (5 bases). CDR3 length equals 14 residues. The germline V gene encodes CDR1 WNHNN and CDR2 SYGVQD (reference sequence). The CDR3 sequence is CASSGASSVNEQFF. The CDR3 nucleotides read TGCGCCAGCAGTGGGGCTAGCTCCGTTAATGAACAGTTCTTC.

V and J are TRBV7-2 and TRBJ2-7; possible D gene TRBD1, 6 bases. The V gene's germline CDR1 is SGHTA and CDR2 FQGNSA. This CDR3 spans 14 amino acids. V was pared by 1 base and J by 4 bases, with 11 bases between. The DNA of the CDR3 is TGTGCCAGCAGCTTAGAGCAGGACAGTTACGAGCAGTACTTC. Its translation is CASSLEQDSYEQYF.

The chain is built from TRBV27 and TRBJ1-2, with D possibly matching TRBD1 (6 bases). The germline V gene has CDR1 MNHEY and CDR2 SMNVEV (reference sequence). The CDR3 totals 14 residues. V was shortened by 5 bases and J by 7 bases, with 17 bases between the two germline ends. The CDR3 DNA sequence: TGTGCCAGCAGTGACATCCGGGACATCCGTGGCTACACCTTC. It yields the protein CASSDIRDIRGYTF.

The rearrangement links TRBV14 to TRBJ2-3; tentatively, D is TRBD1 (6 bases). Trimming shortened V by 6 bases and J by 6 bases, and 13 bases separated the two germline ends. Germline V gives CDR1 SGHDN, CDR2 FVKESK. This CDR3 region has 13 residues. DNA of the CDR3: TGTGCCAGCAGATTGGGGGCAACTGATACGCAGTATTTT. This translates into CASRLGATDTQYF.

The chain recombines TRBV6-2 or TRBV6-3 with TRBJ2-2; tentatively, D is TRBD2 (6 bases). The CDR3 extends over 16 amino acids. CDR1 and CDR2 from the germline V gene are MNHEY and SVGEGT. V lost 5 bases, J lost 1 base, and 14 bases lay in between. The CDR3 region has the DNA TGTGCCAGCAGTAAACTCACTAGCCTGAACACCGGGGAGCTGTTTTTT. Protein product: CASSKLTSLNTGELFF.

The V call is TRBV6-5, the J call TRBJ1-2; a possible D gene is TRBD1 (6 bases). The germline gives CDR1 MNHEY, CDR2 SVGAGI. The CDR3 contains 16 residues. V dropped 0 bases and J dropped 5 bases, with 16 bases sitting between them. CDR3 sequence: CASSYSLRGAGYGYTF. Here the CDR3 DNA reads TGTGCCAGCAGTTACTCTTTGCGGGGGGCCGGGTATGGCTACACCTTC.

This chain connects TRBV19 to TRBJ2-1, with 9 bases matching TRBD1. CDR3 length equals 15 residues. With V trimmed by 4 bases and J by 7 bases, 8 bases remained unmatched. Germline V gives CDR1 LNHDA, CDR2 SQIVND (reference sequence). CDR3: CASSRQTGTGNEQFF. CDR3 bases: TGTGCCAGTAGTAGACAAACCGGGACAGGGAATGAGCAGTTCTTC.

The DNA for the CDR3 is TGTGCCAGCAGCCCTAGCGGGAGGGTTAGGAATGAGCAGTTCTTC. This encodes CASSPSGRVRNEQFF. The chain uses TRBV7-2 and TRBJ2-1, with 12 bases identical to TRBD2. CDR1 is SGHTA, CDR2 FQGNSA, per germline. The CDR3 covers 15 residues. The V gene end was trimmed by 5 bases and the J gene end by 7 bases; junction bases not matched to a gene: 6. Together with reference TRBV7-2 and TRBJ2-1, the CDR3 gives the full variable domain: GAGVSQSPSNKVTEKGKDVELRCDPISGHTALYWYRQSLGQGLEFLIYFQGNSAPDKSGLPSDRFSAERTGGSVSTLTIQRTQQEDSAVYLCASSPSGRVRNEQFFGPGTRLTVL.

J is TRBJ1-5 and V is TRBV2; 8 positions match TRBD1. CDR1 and CDR2 (germline): SNHLY, FYNNEI. The CDR3 totals 18 residues. V dropped 4 bases and J dropped 4; count of bases not matched to a gene: 15. Written as DNA, the CDR3 is TGTGCCAGCAGTGGGGCCTCGGGACAGGCGCTACGGAATCAGCCCCAGCATTTT. Translating gives CASSGASGQALRNQPQHF.